The 21 T cell receptor beta chains presented below share a single source sample, sequenced in a study of blood T cell repertoires in COVID-19. The table came from immunoSEQ multiplex PCR; TCRdb's copy has only in-frame clones and leaves some out. The sample consists of about 260,000 clones, roughly nine tenths of them appearing once. The material sequenced was peripheral blood. The receptors here all came from a middle-aged man who had recovered from COVID-19.

The chain carries TRBV10-3 and TRBJ1-6; D is perhaps TRBD1 (5 bases). V was shortened by 3 bases and J by 6 bases, with 18 bases between the two germline ends. The germline CDR1 and CDR2 sequences are ENHRY and SYGVKD. This CDR3 comprises 17 residues. The CDR3 is CAISEIASGGSNSPLHF. The CDR3 coding sequence is TGTGCCATCAGTGAAATAGCGTCGGGGGGAAGTAATTCACCCCTCCACTTT.

The J gene is TRBJ1-2, the V gene TRBV6-2 or TRBV6-3; 8 bases align to TRBD1. Unmatched junction bases numbered 5, after V lost 0 bases and J lost 8 bases. This CDR3 is 14 amino acids long. Germline V gene sequence: CDR1 MNHEY, CDR2 SVGEGT. The CDR3 coding sequence is TGTGCCAGCAGTTACTCCGTGACAGGGGACGGCTACACCTTC. Translation gives CASSYSVTGDGYTF.

The chain links TRBV13 to TRBJ1-1; possibly TRBD1 for D (5 bases). CDR3 length equals 11 residues. The ends were cut back, 5 bases at V and 8 bases at J, with 9 bases in the middle. The V gene's germline CDR1 is PRHDT and CDR2 FYEKMQ (reference sequence). CDR3 nucleotides: TGTGCCAGCAGCACCCGACAGGAAGCTTTCTTT. It is translated as CASSTRQEAFF.

V is TRBV10-3 and J is TRBJ1-2; 9 bases are shared with TRBD1. The CDR3 consists of 15 residues. J gave up 2 bases and V 6 bases, and 7 bases lay outside the gene matches. Looked up from germline, CDR1 is ENHRY and CDR2 is SYGVKD. CDR3 amino acids: CAISRQGGGNYGYTF. As DNA, the CDR3 is TGTGCCATCAGCAGACAGGGGGGAGGAAACTATGGCTACACCTTC.

This chain connects TRBV11-2 to TRBJ2-7, with 12 bases lining up with TRBD2. The CDR3 consists of 17 residues. The germline CDR1 and CDR2 sequences are SGHAT and FQNNGV. Unmatched junction bases numbered 10, after V lost 5 bases and J lost 2 bases. In DNA form, the CDR3 reads TGTGCCAGCAGCCTCCCGAAAGGACTAGCGGGGACCTACGAGCAGTACTTC. This sequence encodes CASSLPKGLAGTYEQYF.

The chain uses TRBV4-3 and TRBJ1-3; the D is unclear. V was trimmed by 1 base and J by 3 bases, leaving 7 bases between them. The germline V gene has CDR1 LGHNA and CDR2 YSLEER. There are 14 residues in the CDR3. The CDR3 nucleotides are TGCGCCAGCAGCCAAGGTTCCAGTGGAAACACCATATATTTT. Translated: CASSQGSSGNTIYF.

Only a few counts were recorded for this clone. CDR3 nucleotides: TGTGCCAGCAGCTCGGACAGGGGGTTCGAAGCTTTCTTT. Translation gives CASSSDRGFEAFF. J is TRBJ1-1 and V is TRBV7-2; 10 bases are shared with TRBD1. The CDR3 totals 13 residues. The V gene end was trimmed by 4 bases and the J gene end by 8 bases; junction bases not matched to a gene: 4. Germline loops: CDR1 SGHTA, CDR2 FQGNSA.

The rearrangement joins TRBV5-1 to TRBJ2-5; 9 bases align to TRBD2. Germline CDR1 reads SGHRS; CDR2 reads YFSETQ. V shed 5 bases, J shed 5 bases, and the junction held 19 bases outside the gene matches. The CDR3 has 18 residues. The CDR3 is CASRASRGGASLRETQYF. The DNA of the CDR3 is TGCGCCAGCAGGGCATCCCGCGGGGGGGCGAGTTTGCGGGAGACCCAGTACTTC.

The chain recombines TRBV2 with TRBJ2-1; 8 bases fit TRBD2. Per the germline V gene, CDR1 is SNHLY and CDR2 is FYNNEI. V was clipped by 5 bases and J by 0 bases; unmatched bases: 6. This CDR3 contains 16 residues. CDR3 sequence: CASSRSGASSYNEQFF. The DNA of the CDR3 is TGTGCCAGCAGTCGTAGCGGGGCGAGCTCCTACAATGAGCAGTTCTTC.

This sequence joins TRBV2 and TRBJ1-1; 7 bases match TRBD1. CDR1 and CDR2 (germline): SNHLY, FYNNEI. CDR3 length: 13 residues. V lost 4 bases and J lost 8; bases outside the gene matches: 7. The CDR3 DNA reads TGTGCCAGCAGTGTGCTAGGGGGACAGGAAGCTTTCTTT. Residues: CASSVLGGQEAFF.

CDR3 protein: CASSQGLAGGLQETQYF. The CDR3 coding sequence is TGTGCCAGCAGCCAAGGACTAGCGGGGGGCCTCCAAGAGACCCAGTACTTC. The chain uses TRBV7-8 and TRBJ2-5; TRBD2 agrees at 14 bases. This CDR3 is built from 17 residues. The J segment lost 1 base and the V segment lost 5 bases, leaving 6 bases of the junction unmatched. Looked up from germline, CDR1 is SGHVS and CDR2 is FQNEAQ.

The chain employs TRBV20-1 and TRBJ1-1, with D possibly TRBD1 on 6 matching bases. In germline, CDR1 is DFQATT, CDR2 SNEGSKA (reference sequence). The V end lost 5 bases, the J end lost 10 bases, and 14 bases lay between the germline ends. The CDR3 has 11 residues. The CDR3 sequence: CSAARGSAAFF. CDR3 in DNA: TGCAGTGCTGCCAGGGGATCGGCAGCTTTCTTT.

The chain is built from TRBV18 and TRBJ1-1; D is ambiguous. V lost 3 bases and J lost 7, with 9 bases in between. CDR3 size: 12 residues. The germline CDR1 and CDR2 sequences are KGHSH and LQKENI. The CDR3 is CASSPLEGEAFF. DNA of the CDR3: TGTGCCAGCTCACCCCTTGAGGGTGAAGCTTTCTTT.

V is TRBV19 and J is TRBJ2-7; D gene ambiguous. Germline V lookup: CDR1 LNHDA, CDR2 SQIVND (reference sequence). Deletions cut 4 bases from V and 2 bases from J, with 9 bases between. The CDR3 spans 13 residues. The CDR3 nucleotides are TGTGCCAGTAGTACACAGACGACCTACGAGCAGTACTTC. Translation: CASSTQTTYEQYF.

The rearrangement joins TRBV19 to TRBJ2-7; 9 nucleotides align to TRBD1. CDR3 length: 17 residues. V gave up 5 bases and J gave up 4 bases; unmatched junction bases: 15. CDR1 and CDR2 (germline): LNHDA, SQIVND (reference sequence). CDR3 sequence (DNA): TGTGCCAGTAGTCCTAGACAGGGGGTCGTGACTCGGTACGAGCAGTACTTC. Translated: CASSPRQGVVTRYEQYF.

This clone was found a few times. The chain employs TRBV12-3 or TRBV12-4 and TRBJ1-1, with unresolved D. The V end lost 3 bases, the J end lost 7 bases, and 12 bases lay between the germline ends. This CDR3 is built from 13 residues. The CDR3 sequence: CASSFGGVIEAFF. CDR3 coding DNA: TGTGCCAGCAGTTTTGGCGGGGTAATTGAAGCTTTCTTT.

This chain uses TRBV29-1 with TRBJ1-1, with a weak D call TRBD1 (5 bases). CDR1 is SQVTM and CDR2 is ANQGSEA in the germline V gene. This CDR3 contains 13 residues. The V end lost 5 bases, the J end lost 1 base, and 11 bases lay between the germline ends. For the CDR3, the DNA is TGCAGCGTTCCTGGCGGGACGAACACTGAAGCTTTCTTT. This sequence encodes CSVPGGTNTEAFF.

V is TRBV6-4 and J is TRBJ2-1; 7 nucleotides line up with TRBD1. The V segment lost 6 bases and the J segment 9 bases; nucleotides outside the gene matches: 8. Germline V gene data show CDR1 as MRHNA and CDR2 as SNTAGT. The CDR3 sequence is 13 residues long. CDR3 sequence (DNA): TGTGCCAGCAGCCACACAGGGGCCGGTGAGCAGTTCTTC. It codes for CASSHTGAGEQFF.

This clone was seen only once. This rearrangement joins TRBV29-1 to TRBJ1-2; a weak D match, TRBD1 (5 bases). Between the trimmed V and J ends, which lost 4 bases and 8 bases, there was a span of 11 bases. Germline V gene lookup returns CDR1 SQVTM and CDR2 ANQGSEA. The length of the CDR3 is 11 residues. CDR3 nucleotides: TGCAGCGTTGGGGCAGGGAAGGGCTACACCTTC. It specifies CSVGAGKGYTF.

The gene calls are TRBV10-3 and TRBJ1-4; TRBD1 matches at 9 bases. The V and J ends lost 5 bases and 6 bases, in that order; junction bases with no gene match: 7. There are 15 residues in the CDR3. The germline gives CDR1 ENHRY, CDR2 SYGVKD. CDR3 sequence: CAISQYRGRDEKLFF. CDR3 nucleotides: TGTGCCATCAGTCAATACAGGGGGCGAGATGAAAAACTGTTTTTT.

The chain uses TRBV29-1 and TRBJ1-2; D is uncertain. Germline-derived CDR1 and CDR2 are SQVTM and ANQGSEA. The CDR3 runs to 13 residues. Trimming stripped 4 bases from V and 5 bases from J, with 14 bases between. The CDR3 sequence: CSVGRGLGYGYTF. The DNA for the CDR3 is TGCAGCGTTGGTCGAGGGCTGGGTTATGGCTACACCTTC.